Listed here is a single T cell receptor beta chain. Clinical histories supplied by participants themselves formed the basis of cohort assignment. Two negative PCRs, clearance, or symptom resolution had been documented for recovered Cohort 3 donors. The data belong to a study of blood T cell repertoires in COVID-19. The overall study: Samples taken during acute and convalescent COVID-19 were collected in the United States, Italy and Spain.

Original analysis: Reference gene primer amplification in the assay estimated nucleated cell counts. TCRdb's table, derived via immunoSEQ multiplex PCR, lists solely in-frame clones and lacks some. V, J and clone size are those of that table, while D and trimming were read from the DNA. The sample yields some 370,000 clones, under 85% seen once. Trimming cost V 4 bases and J 4 bases, with 16 bases left between them. Germline assignment: CDR1 LNHDA and CDR2 SQIVND (reference sequence). CDR3 length: 15 residues. The origin of this receptor is a woman aged 50 to 60 who had recovered from COVID-19. Specimen: PBMCs or T cells enriched from blood (not recorded which). The rearrangement uses TRBV19 and TRBJ1-1, with D possibly TRBD1 on 6 matching bases. The CDR3 loop reads CASSTSWGGGTEAFF. CDR3 bases: TGTGCCAGTAGTACCTCCTGGGGGGGCGGCACTGAAGCTTTCTTT.